The 8 T cell receptor beta chains in this list originate from one sample, sequenced in a study of regulatory dendritic cells for organ transplantation. Allogeneic regulatory or mature dendritic cells were co-cultured for 5 days with CFSE-labeled sorted T cells at 1:10. No antigen has been assigned to these receptors. Sequenced by immunoSEQ multiplex PCR; TCRdb stores in-frame clones only, minus some. The table lists over 9,000 clones, roughly 89% of them singletons. Sequencing input: naive CD8+ T cells from blood cultured with dendritic cells. This sample's subset: CD45RA+ naive T cells. Source of these receptors: a human donor in good health.

The chain links TRBV27 to TRBJ2-1; 8 nucleotides match TRBD2. Germline V gives CDR1 MNHEY, CDR2 SMNVEV (reference sequence). The CDR3 covers 14 residues. The V and J ends lost 5 bases and 8 bases, in that order; junction bases with no gene match: 8. The CDR3 here is CASSQRSGGYEQFF. The CDR3 DNA is TGTGCCAGCAGTCAAAGGAGCGGGGGCTATGAGCAGTTCTTC.

The chain is built from TRBV4-3 and TRBJ1-2; D not resolved. The CDR3 extends over 16 amino acids. The V gene lost 0 bases and the J gene lost 3 bases, with 14 bases spanning the gap. Germline V gene sequence: CDR1 LGHNA, CDR2 YSLEER. The CDR3 sequence: CASSQEPSGGYYGYTF. As DNA, the CDR3 is TGCGCCAGCAGCCAAGAACCCTCGGGCGGTTACTATGGCTACACCTTC.

This clone was observed a handful of times. The chain has TRBV7-3 and TRBJ1-2; unclear D gene. The CDR3 has 17 residues. The ends were cut back, 0 bases at V and 3 bases at J, with 17 bases in the middle. Germline V gene sequence: CDR1 SGHTA, CDR2 FQGTGA. The CDR3 spells CASSLTSADGTYYGYTF. The CDR3 DNA sequence: TGTGCCAGCAGCTTAACGTCGGCGGACGGAACTTACTATGGCTACACCTTC.

The rearrangement joins TRBV28 to TRBJ2-3, with a possible D match to TRBD2 (6 bases). Germline V CDR1 and CDR2: MDHEN, SYDVKM. Trimming removed 4 bases from V and 4 bases from J, with 21 bases in between. The CDR3 extends over 17 amino acids. CDR3 residues: CASSSPRGDPPPDTQYF. The CDR3 DNA sequence: TGTGCCAGCAGTTCTCCGCGCGGGGATCCCCCCCCAGATACGCAGTATTTT.

The chain employs TRBV4-1 and TRBJ2-7; 7 nucleotides align to TRBD1. V lost 1 base, J lost 6 bases, and 3 bases stayed unmatched. CDR3 length: 13 amino acids. Germline V lookup: CDR1 MGHRA, CDR2 YSYEKL. CDR3 amino acids: CASSQVSGGEQYF. In DNA form, the CDR3 reads TGCGCCAGCAGCCAAGTGTCAGGGGGCGAGCAGTACTTC.

J is TRBJ2-1 and V is TRBV6-5, with a possible D match to TRBD1 (5 bases). V was trimmed by 7 bases and J by 5 bases, leaving 12 bases between them. CDR3 length equals 13 residues. Germline loops: CDR1 MNHEY, CDR2 SVGAGI. This CDR3 is CASMYLGDNEQFF. CDR3 nucleotide sequence: TGTGCCAGCATGTATTTAGGGGACAATGAGCAGTTCTTC.

The chain uses TRBV6-6 and TRBJ2-7, with D possibly being TRBD2 (5 bases). V dropped 6 bases and J dropped 6 bases, with 18 bases sitting between them. CDR3 length: 14 residues. Per the germline V gene, CDR1 is MNHNY and CDR2 is SVGAGI (reference sequence). CDR3 coding DNA: TGTGCCAGCAGAGTTACGAGTTCGGCGGGCGAGCAGTACTTC. Protein sequence: CASRVTSSAGEQYF.

Only a few counts were recorded for this clone. The chain recombines TRBV2 with TRBJ2-3; D is unclear. This CDR3 has 16 amino acids. The germline gives CDR1 SNHLY, CDR2 FYNNEI. The germline V and J ends were trimmed by 2 bases and 0 bases, with 12 bases remaining between them. CDR3: CASSEMAASSTDTQYF. The CDR3 bases are TGTGCCAGCAGTGAAATGGCGGCCAGCAGCACAGATACGCAGTATTTT.